Many counts were recorded for the clone carrying this T cell receptor beta chain. Its antigen is not identified. A single record per CDR3 protein comes from TCRdb applying MiXCR to the 5' RACE reads. This sample has fewer than 550,000 distinct CDR3 sequences; approximately 5% occur once, and the top ten carry around 3.6%. These data originate in a study of CD8 T cells in ankylosing spondylitis. Broader study findings: Some motif variants had been reported before (in reactive arthritis synovial fluid and blood). Matched ankylosing spondylitis synovial fluid reportedly showed significant enrichment of disease-linked clones. There was a TCR beta motif, made of roughly eight highly homologous variants, that appeared characteristic of ankylosing spondylitis blood.

Trimming cost V 0 bases and J 4 bases, with 17 bases left between them. Germline V CDR1 and CDR2: KGHDR, SFDVKD. The CDR3 extends over 18 amino acids. V gene TRBV24-1 combines with J gene TRBJ2-2; possibly TRBD1 or TRBD2 for D (5 bases each). The receptor was derived from a male donor with ankylosing spondylitis. The sample consisted of blood, either unsorted or a sorted T cell fraction (not recorded which). Here the CDR3 reads CATSDLLNRIEGTGELFF. The CDR3 region has the DNA TGTGCCACCAGTGATTTGTTGAACAGGATAGAGGGCACCGGGGAGCTGTTTTTT.